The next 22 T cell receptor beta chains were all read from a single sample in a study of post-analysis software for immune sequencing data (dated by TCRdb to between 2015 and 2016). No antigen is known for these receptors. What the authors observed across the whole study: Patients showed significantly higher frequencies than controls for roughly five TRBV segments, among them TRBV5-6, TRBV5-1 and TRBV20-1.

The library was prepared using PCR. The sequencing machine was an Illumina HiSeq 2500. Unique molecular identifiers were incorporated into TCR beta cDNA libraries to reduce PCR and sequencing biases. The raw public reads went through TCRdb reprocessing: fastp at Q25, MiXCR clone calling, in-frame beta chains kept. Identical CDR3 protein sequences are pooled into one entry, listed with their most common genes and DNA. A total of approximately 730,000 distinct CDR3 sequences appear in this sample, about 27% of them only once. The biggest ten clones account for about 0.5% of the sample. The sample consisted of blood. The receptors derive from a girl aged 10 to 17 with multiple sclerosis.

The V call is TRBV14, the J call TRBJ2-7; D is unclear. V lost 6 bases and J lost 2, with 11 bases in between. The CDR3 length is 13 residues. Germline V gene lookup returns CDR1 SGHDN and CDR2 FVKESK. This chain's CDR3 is CASSPSDTYEQYF. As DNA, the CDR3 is TGTGCCAGCAGTCCTTCGGATACCTACGAGCAGTACTTC.

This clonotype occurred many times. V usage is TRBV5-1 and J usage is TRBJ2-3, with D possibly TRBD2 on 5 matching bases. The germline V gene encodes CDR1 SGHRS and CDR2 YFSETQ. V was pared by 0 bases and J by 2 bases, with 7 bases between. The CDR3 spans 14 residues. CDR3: CASSLAGNTDTQYF. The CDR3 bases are TGCGCCAGCAGCTTGGCGGGGAACACAGATACGCAGTATTTT.

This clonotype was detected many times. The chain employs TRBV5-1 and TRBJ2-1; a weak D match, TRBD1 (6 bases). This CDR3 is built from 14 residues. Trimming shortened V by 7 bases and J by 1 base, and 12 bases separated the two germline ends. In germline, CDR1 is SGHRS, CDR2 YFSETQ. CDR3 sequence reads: CASRTALSYNEQFF. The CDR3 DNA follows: TGCGCCAGCCGGACAGCACTTTCCTACAATGAGCAGTTCTTC.

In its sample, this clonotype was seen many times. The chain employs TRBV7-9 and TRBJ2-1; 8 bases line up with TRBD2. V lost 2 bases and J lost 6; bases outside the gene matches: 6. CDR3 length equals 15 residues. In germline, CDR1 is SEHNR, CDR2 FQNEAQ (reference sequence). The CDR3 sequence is CASSLSGSASNEQFF. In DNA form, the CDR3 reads TGTGCCAGCAGCTTAAGCGGGAGTGCTTCCAATGAGCAGTTCTTC. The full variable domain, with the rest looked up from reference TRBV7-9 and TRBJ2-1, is DTGVSQNPRHKITKRGQNVTFRCDPISEHNRLYWYRQTLGQGPEFLTYFQNEAQLEKSRLLSDRFSAERPKGSFSTLEIQRTEQGDSAMYLCASSLSGSASNEQFFGPGTRLTVL.

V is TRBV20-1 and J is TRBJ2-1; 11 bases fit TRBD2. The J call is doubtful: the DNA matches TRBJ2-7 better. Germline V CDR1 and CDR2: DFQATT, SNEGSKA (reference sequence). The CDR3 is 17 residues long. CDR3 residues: CSARALRLAGHYNEQYF. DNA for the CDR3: TGCAGTGCTAGAGCCCTGAGACTAGCGGGACACTACAATGAGCAGTACTTC.

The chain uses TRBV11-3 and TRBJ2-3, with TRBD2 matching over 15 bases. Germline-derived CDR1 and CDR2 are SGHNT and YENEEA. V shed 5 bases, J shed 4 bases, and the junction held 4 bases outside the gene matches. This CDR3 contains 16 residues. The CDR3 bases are TGTGCCAGCAGCCTCGGACTAGCGGGAGGGGCAGATACGCAGTATTTT. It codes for CASSLGLAGGADTQYF.

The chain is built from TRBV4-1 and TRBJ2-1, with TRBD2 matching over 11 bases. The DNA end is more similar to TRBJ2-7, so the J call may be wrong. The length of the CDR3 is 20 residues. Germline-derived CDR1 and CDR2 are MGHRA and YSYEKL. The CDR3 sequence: CASSQAVSSGGASSYNEQYF. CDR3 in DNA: TGCGCCAGCAGCCAAGCGGTTAGTAGCGGGGGGGCGAGCTCCTACAATGAGCAGTACTTC.

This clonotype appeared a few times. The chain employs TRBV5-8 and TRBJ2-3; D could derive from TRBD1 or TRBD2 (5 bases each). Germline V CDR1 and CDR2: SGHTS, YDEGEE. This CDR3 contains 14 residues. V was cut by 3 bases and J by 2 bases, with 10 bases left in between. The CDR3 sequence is CASSSGGLTDTQYF. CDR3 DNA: TGTGCCAGCAGCTCTGGGGGTCTCACAGATACGCAGTATTTT.

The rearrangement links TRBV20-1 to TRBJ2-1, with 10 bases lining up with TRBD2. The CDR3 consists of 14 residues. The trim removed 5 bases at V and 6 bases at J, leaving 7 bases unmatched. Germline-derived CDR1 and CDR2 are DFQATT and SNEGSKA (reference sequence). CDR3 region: CSALTGLAFNEQFF. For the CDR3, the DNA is TGCAGTGCTCTGACGGGACTAGCGTTCAATGAGCAGTTCTTC.

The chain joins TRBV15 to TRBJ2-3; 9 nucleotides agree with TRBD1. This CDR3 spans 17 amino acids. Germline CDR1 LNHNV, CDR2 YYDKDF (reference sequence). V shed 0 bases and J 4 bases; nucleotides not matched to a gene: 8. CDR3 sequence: CATSREKDRGGSDTQYF. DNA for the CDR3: TGTGCCACCAGCAGAGAGAAGGACAGGGGAGGGTCAGATACGCAGTATTTT.

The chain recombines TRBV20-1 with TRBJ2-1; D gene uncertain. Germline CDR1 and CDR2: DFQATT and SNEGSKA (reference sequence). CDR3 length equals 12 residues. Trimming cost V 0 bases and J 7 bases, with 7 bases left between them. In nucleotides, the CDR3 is TGCAGTGCTAGAGATGAAGGTAATGAGCAGTTCTTC. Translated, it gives CSARDEGNEQFF.

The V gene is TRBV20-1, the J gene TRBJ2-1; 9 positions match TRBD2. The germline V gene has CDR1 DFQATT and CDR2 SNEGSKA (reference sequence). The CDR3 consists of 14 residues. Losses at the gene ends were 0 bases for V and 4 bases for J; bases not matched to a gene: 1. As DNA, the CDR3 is TGCAGTGCTAGAGAGACTAGCGGTTACAATGAGCAGTTCTTC. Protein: CSARETSGYNEQFF.

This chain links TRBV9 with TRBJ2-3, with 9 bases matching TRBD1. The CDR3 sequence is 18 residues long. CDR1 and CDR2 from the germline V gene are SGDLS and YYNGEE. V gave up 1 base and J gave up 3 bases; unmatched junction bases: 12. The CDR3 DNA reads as TGTGCCAGCAGCGTACGAGCGAGGACAGGGGATGGTACAGATACGCAGTATTTT. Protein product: CASSVRARTGDGTDTQYF.

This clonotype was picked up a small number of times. In DNA, the CDR3 is TGTGCCAGCAGTGATTTAGGGCTCCCCCCCTACCAAGAGACCCAGTACTTC. It is translated as CASSDLGLPPYQETQYF. This chain connects TRBV2 to TRBJ2-5; D is uncertain. The germline V and J ends were trimmed by 3 bases and 0 bases, with 17 bases remaining between them. This CDR3 region has 17 residues. Per the germline V gene, CDR1 is SNHLY and CDR2 is FYNNEI.

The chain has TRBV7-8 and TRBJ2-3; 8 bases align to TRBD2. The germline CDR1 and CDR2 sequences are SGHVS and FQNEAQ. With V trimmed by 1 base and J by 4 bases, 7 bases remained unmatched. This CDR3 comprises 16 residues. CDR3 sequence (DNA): TGTGCCAGCAGCTTAGTGACGGGAGGGCCTGCAGATACGCAGTATTTT. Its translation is CASSLVTGGPADTQYF.

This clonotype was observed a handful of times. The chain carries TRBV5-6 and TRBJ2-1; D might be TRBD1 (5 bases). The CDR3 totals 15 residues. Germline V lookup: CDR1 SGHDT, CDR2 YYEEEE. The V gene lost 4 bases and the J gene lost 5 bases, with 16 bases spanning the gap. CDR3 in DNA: TGTGCCAGCAGCGGGGTTGGGGCGCCCGACAATGAGCAGTTCTTC. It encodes CASSGVGAPDNEQFF.

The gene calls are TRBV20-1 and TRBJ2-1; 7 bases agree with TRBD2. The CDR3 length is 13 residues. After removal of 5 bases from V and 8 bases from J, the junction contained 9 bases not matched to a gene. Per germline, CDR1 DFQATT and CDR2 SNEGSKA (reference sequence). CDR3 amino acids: CSALGGWSYEQFF. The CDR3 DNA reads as TGCAGTGCTCTCGGGGGGTGGTCCTATGAGCAGTTCTTC.

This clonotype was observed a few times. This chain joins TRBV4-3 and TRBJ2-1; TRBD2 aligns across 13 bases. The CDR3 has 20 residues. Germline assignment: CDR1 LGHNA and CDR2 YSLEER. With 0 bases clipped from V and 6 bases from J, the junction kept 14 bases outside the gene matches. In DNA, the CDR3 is TGCGCCAGCAGCCAAGATATTTGGACTAGCGGGAGTCCTAGCGGCAATGAGCAGTTCTTC. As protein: CASSQDIWTSGSPSGNEQFF.

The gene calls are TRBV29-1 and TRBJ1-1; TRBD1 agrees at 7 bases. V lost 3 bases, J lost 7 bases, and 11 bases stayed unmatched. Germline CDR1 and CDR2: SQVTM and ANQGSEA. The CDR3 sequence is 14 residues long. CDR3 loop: CSVERDGQDGEAFF. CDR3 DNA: TGCAGCGTTGAGCGAGATGGACAGGACGGTGAAGCTTTCTTT.

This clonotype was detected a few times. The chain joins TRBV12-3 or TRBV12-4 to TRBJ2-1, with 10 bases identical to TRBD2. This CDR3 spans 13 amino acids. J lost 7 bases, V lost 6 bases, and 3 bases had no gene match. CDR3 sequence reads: CASSPGLANEQFF. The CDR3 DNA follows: TGTGCCAGCAGCCCGGGACTAGCGAATGAGCAGTTCTTC.

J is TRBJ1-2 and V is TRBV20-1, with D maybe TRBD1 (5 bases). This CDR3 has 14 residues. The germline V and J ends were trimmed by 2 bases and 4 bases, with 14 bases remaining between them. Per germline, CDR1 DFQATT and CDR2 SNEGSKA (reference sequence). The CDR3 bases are TGCAGTGCTAGACGGACTCCGAGGGGCTATGGCTACACCTTC. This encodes CSARRTPRGYGYTF.

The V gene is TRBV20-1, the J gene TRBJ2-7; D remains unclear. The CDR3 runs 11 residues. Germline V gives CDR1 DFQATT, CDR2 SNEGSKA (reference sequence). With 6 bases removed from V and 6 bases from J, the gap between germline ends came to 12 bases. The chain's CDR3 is CSATERAEQYF. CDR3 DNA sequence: TGCAGTGCCACCGAAAGGGCCGAGCAGTACTTC.